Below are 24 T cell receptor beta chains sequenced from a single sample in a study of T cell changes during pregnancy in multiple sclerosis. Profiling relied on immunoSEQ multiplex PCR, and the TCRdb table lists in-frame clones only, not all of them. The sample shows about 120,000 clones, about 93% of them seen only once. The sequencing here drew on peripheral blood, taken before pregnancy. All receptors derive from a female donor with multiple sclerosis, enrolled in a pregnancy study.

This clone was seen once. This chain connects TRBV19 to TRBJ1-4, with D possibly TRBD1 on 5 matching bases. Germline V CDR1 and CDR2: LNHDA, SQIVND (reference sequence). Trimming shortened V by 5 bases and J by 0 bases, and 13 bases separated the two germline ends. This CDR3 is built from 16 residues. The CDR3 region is CASSYGGGSTNEKLFF. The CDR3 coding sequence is TGTGCCAGTAGTTACGGGGGAGGGTCAACTAATGAAAAACTGTTTTTT.

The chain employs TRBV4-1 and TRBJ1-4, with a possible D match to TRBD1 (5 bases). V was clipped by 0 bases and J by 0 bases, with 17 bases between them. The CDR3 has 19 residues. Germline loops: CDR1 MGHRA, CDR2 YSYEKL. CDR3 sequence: CASSQERPGPSATNEKLFF. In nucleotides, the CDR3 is TGCGCCAGCAGCCAAGAAAGACCAGGGCCCTCTGCAACTAATGAAAAACTGTTTTTT.

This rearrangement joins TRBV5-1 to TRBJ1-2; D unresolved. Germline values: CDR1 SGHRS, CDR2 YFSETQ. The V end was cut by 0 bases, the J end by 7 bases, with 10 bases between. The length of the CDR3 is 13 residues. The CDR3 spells CASSLEGGSGYTF. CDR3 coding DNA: TGCGCCAGCAGCTTGGAGGGAGGGAGTGGCTACACCTTC.

The CDR3 loop reads CASSPTGVSGNTIYF. For the CDR3, the DNA is TGTGCCAGCAGCCCCACGGGGGTCTCTGGAAACACCATATATTTT. The chain employs TRBV7-6 and TRBJ1-3; a possible D gene is TRBD1 (5 bases). Germline CDR1 SGHVS, CDR2 FNYEAQ. CDR3 size: 15 residues. V was trimmed by 5 bases and J by 0 bases, leaving 11 bases between them.

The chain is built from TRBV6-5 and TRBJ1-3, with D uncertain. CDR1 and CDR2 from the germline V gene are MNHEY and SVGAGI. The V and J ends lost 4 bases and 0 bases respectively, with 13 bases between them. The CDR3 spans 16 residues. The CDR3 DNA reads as TGTGCCAGCAGTTCGGTCGGGGTAATCTCTGGAAACACCATATATTTT. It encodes CASSSVGVISGNTIYF.

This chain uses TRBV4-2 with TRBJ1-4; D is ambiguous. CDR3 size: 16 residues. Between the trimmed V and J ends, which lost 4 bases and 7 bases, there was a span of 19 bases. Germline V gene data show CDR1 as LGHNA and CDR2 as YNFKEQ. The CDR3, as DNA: TGTGCCAGCAGCCCCATTATTCCTTCCACCGGTGAAAAACTGTTTTTT. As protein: CASSPIIPSTGEKLFF.

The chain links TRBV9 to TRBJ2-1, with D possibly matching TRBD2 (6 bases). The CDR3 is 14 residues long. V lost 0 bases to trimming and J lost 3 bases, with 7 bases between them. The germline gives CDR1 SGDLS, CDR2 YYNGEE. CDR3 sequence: CASSVAGLYNEQFF. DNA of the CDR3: TGTGCCAGCAGCGTAGCGGGACTCTACAATGAGCAGTTCTTC.

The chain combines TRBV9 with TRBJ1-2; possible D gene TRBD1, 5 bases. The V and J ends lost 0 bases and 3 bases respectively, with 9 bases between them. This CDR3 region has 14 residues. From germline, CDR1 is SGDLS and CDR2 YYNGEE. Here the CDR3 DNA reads TGTGCCAGCAGCGTAGGGAAGGGGCACTATGGCTACACCTTC. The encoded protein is CASSVGKGHYGYTF.

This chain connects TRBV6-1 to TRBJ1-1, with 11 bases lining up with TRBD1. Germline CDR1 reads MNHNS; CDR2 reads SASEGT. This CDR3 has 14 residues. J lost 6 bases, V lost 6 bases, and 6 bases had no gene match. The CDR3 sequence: CASRVGQGDAEAFF. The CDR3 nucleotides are TGTGCCAGCAGGGTGGGACAGGGGGACGCTGAAGCTTTCTTT.

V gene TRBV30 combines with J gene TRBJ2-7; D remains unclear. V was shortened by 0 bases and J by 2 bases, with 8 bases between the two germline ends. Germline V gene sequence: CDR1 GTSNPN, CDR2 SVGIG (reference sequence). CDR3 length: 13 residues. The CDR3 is CAWSVAGAYEQYF. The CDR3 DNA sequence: TGTGCCTGGAGTGTCGCAGGTGCCTACGAGCAGTACTTC.

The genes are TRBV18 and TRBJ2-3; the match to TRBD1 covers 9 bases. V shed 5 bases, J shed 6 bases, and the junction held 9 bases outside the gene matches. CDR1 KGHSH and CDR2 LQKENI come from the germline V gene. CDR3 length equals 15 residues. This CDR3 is CASSISGTGFDTQYF. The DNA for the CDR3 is TGTGCCAGCTCAATATCCGGGACAGGGTTCGATACGCAGTATTTT.

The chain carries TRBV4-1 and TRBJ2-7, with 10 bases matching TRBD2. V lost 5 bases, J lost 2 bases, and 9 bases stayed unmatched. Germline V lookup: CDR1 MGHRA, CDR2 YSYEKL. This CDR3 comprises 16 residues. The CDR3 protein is CASSSLAGAPAYEQYF. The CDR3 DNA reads TGCGCCAGCAGCTCCCTAGCGGGAGCTCCAGCCTACGAGCAGTACTTC.

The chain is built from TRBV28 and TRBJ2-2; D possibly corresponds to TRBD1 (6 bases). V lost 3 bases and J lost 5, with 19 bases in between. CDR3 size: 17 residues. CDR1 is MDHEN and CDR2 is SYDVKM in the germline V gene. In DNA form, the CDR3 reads TGTGCCAGCAGTTTCCGGGTTGTTGGGGGCTGGACCGGGGAGCTGTTTTTT. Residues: CASSFRVVGGWTGELFF.

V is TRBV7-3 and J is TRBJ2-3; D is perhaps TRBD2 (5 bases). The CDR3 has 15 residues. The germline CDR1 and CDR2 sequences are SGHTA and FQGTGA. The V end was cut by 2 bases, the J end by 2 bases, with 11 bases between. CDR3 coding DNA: TGTGCCAGCAGCTTAGGACTGAGTAACACAGATACGCAGTATTTT. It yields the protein CASSLGLSNTDTQYF.

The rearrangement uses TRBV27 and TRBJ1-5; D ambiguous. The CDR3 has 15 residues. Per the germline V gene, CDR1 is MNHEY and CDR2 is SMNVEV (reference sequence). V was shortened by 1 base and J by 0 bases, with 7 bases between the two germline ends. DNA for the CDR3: TGTGCCAGCAGTTTATACCGACATAGCAATCAGCCCCAGCATTTT. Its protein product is CASSLYRHSNQPQHF.

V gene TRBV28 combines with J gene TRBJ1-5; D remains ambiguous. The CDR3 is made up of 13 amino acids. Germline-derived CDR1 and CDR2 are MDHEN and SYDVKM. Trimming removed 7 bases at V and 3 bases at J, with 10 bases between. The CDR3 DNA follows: TGTGCCAGCACCTGGCAGTACAATCAGCCCCAGCATTTT. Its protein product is CASTWQYNQPQHF.

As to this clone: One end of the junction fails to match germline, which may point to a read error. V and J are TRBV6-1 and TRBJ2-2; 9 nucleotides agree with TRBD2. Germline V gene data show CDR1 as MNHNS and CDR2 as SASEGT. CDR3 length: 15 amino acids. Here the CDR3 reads CASIVAGANTGELFF. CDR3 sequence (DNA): TGTGCCAGCATAGTAGCGGGAGCGAATACCGGGGAGCTGTTTTTT.

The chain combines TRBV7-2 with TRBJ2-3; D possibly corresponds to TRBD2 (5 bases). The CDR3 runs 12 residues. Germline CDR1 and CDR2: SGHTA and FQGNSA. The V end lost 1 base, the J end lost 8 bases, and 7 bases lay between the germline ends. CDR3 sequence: CASSLVGSTQYF. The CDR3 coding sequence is TGTGCCAGCAGCTTAGTTGGGAGTACGCAGTATTTT.

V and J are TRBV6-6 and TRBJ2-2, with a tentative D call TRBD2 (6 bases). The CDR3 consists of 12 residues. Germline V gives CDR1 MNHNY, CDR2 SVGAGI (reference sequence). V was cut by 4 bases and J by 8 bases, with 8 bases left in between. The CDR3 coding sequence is TGTGCCAGCAGTTCGGCGGGAGGGGAGCTGTTTTTT. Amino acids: CASSSAGGELFF.

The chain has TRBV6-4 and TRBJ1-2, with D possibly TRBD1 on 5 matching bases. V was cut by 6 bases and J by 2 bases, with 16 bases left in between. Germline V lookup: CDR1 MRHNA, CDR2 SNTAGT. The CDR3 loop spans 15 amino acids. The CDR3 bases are TGTGCCAGCAGACCCCGCGACAGCTCCAACTATGGCTACACCTTC. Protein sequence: CASRPRDSSNYGYTF.

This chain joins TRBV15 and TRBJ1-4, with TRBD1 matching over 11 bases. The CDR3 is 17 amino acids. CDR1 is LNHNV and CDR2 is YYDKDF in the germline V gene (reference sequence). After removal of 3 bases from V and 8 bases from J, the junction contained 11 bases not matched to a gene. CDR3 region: CATSSFSPGQGGEKLFF. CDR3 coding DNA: TGTGCCACCAGCAGTTTTTCCCCGGGACAGGGGGGGGAAAAACTGTTTTTT.

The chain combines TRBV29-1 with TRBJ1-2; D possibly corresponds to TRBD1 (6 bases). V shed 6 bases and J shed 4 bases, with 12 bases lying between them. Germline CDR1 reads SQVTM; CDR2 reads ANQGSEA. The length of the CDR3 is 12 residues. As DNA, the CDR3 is TGCAGCGTCGGGACACCCTTCTATGGCTACACCTTC. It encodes CSVGTPFYGYTF.

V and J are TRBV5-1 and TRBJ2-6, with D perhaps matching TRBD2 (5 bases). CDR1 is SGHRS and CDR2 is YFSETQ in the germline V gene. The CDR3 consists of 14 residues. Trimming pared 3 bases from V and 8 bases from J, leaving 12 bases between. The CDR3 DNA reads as TGCGCCAGCAGCTCCCTCCCGGGGACCAACGTCCTGACTTTC. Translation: CASSSLPGTNVLTF.

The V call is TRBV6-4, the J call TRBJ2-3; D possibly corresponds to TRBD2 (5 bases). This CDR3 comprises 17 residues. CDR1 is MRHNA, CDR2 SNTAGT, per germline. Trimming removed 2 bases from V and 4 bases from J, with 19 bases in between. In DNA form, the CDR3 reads TGTGCCAGCAGTGACCAATCGCAAGCGGAGCCCCCAGATACGCAGTATTTT. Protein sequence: CASSDQSQAEPPDTQYF.